These T cell receptor beta chains were read from a single sample in a study of blood T cell repertoires in COVID-19. Clones were read by immunoSEQ multiplex PCR, and TCRdb kept only the in-frame ones, dropping some. The sample lists approximately 35,000 clones, 80% to 90% occurring once. The sample was peripheral blood. The receptors shown here come from a man between 60 and 70 years old with active COVID-19. Each CDR3 is given with its conserved first and last residue. The order of the fields is V gene, D gene, clone size, J gene, CDR3 protein, CDR3 DNA. D genes are given only for firm matches. Size values are once, few and many counts, or a class for expanded clones, and some rows have none.

TRBV5-5	.	.	TRBJ2-2	CASSLSGTTRGTGELFF	TGTGCCAGCAGCTTGTCCGGGACAACCCGCGGCACCGGGGAGCTGTTTTTT
TRBV24-1	.	.	TRBJ2-5	CATSDFRGTETQYF	TGTGCCACCAGTGATTTTCGGGGGACGGAGACCCAGTACTTC
TRBV6-6	.	few	TRBJ1-2	CASSRGPRGGYTF	TGTGCCAGCAGTCGCGGGCCGCGGGGCGGCTACACCTTC
TRBV27	.	.	TRBJ2-7	CASSELVQVSSYEQYF	TGTGCCAGCAGCGAGCTCGTCCAGGTCAGCTCCTACGAGCAGTACTTC
TRBV6-1	TRBD2	.	TRBJ2-1	CASSDTGGLAGSNEQFF	TGTGCCAGCAGTGATACCGGTGGGCTAGCGGGAAGTAATGAGCAGTTCTTC
TRBV10-2	TRBD2	.	TRBJ2-1	CASSGPGEGRDEQFF	TGCGCCAGCAGTGGCCCTGGGGAGGGCCGGGATGAGCAGTTCTTC
TRBV25-1	.	.	TRBJ1-1	CASSDRRVSEAFF	TGTGCCAGCAGTGACAGGAGGGTATCTGAAGCTTTCTTT
TRBV24-1	TRBD2	few	TRBJ2-5	CATSDFGTSVETQYF	TGTGCCACCAGTGATTTTGGGACTAGCGTCGAGACCCAGTACTTC
TRBV25-1	.	.	TRBJ2-3	CASSGRGGSKDTQYF	TGTGCCAGCAGTGGGAGGGGGGGCTCGAAAGATACGCAGTATTTT
TRBV7-2	.	.	TRBJ2-1	CASSSYLDEQFF	TGTGCCAGCAGCTCCTACCTCGATGAGCAGTTCTTC
TRBV14	.	.	TRBJ2-7	CASSPLGVEDGQIQYF	TGTGCCAGCAGCCCCCTCGGGGTGGAGGACGGACAGATTCAGTACTTC
TRBV10-1	TRBD1	once	TRBJ2-7	CASSGTGRSYEQYF	TGCGCCAGCAGTGGGACAGGCCGGTCCTACGAGCAGTACTTC
TRBV7-9	.	.	TRBJ1-2	CASSLANRNYGYTF	TGTGCCAGCAGCTTAGCGAACAGGAACTATGGCTACACCTTC
TRBV19	TRBD1	.	TRBJ1-2	CASSRTGPLYGYTF	TGTGCCAGTAGTAGGACAGGGCCTCTCTATGGCTACACCTTC
TRBV12-3/TRBV12-4	.	.	TRBJ2-1	CASSFSGSEQFF	TGTGCCAGCAGTTTTAGTGGGAGTGAGCAGTTCTTC
TRBV10-3	.	.	TRBJ2-7	CAISAHSYEQYF	TGTGCCATCAGTGCCCACTCCTACGAGCAGTACTTC
TRBV6-2/TRBV6-3	TRBD2	.	TRBJ2-1	CASSYRGTSVQGEQFF	TGTGCCAGCAGTTATAGAGGGACTAGCGTTCAAGGTGAGCAGTTCTTC
TRBV2	TRBD2	once	TRBJ2-3	CASGVGVAGGADTQYF	TGTGCCAGCGGGGTAGGAGTAGCGGGAGGCGCAGATACGCAGTATTTT
TRBV5-5	.	.	TRBJ2-5	CASSWLQETQYF	TGTGCCAGCAGCTGGCTGCAAGAGACCCAGTACTTC
TRBV11-3	TRBD2	.	TRBJ2-7	CASSLVHPVVGAGVSYEQYF	TGTGCCAGCAGCTTAGTACATCCGGTGGTCGGAGCGGGGGTGTCCTACGAGCAGTACTTC
TRBV4-1	.	few	TRBJ2-2	CASSHGDTYTGELFF	TGCGCCAGCAGCCATGGGGACACCTACACCGGGGAGCTGTTTTTT
TRBV5-6	TRBD1	.	TRBJ1-2	CASSPSGTGDYGYTF	TGTGCCAGCAGCCCATCCGGGACAGGGGACTATGGCTACACCTTC
TRBV5-4	TRBD2	.	TRBJ2-1	CASTPRATSGSGEQFF	TGTGCCAGCACTCCGAGGGCGACTAGCGGGAGTGGGGAGCAGTTCTTC
TRBV18	.	.	TRBJ2-1	CASSLVADNSYNEQFF	TGTGCCAGCTCCCTCGTAGCCGATAACTCCTACAATGAGCAGTTCTTC
TRBV7-9	.	.	TRBJ2-3	CASSPQTESSTDTQYF	TGTGCCAGCAGCCCACAAACGGAGTCTTCCACAGATACGCAGTATTTT
TRBV4-1	.	.	TRBJ1-1	CASSPPNTEAFF	TGCGCCAGCAGCCCTCCGAACACTGAAGCTTTCTTT
TRBV27	.	.	TRBJ2-7	CASSLFAGRTYEQYF	TGTGCCAGCAGTTTATTTGCGGGCCGTACCTACGAGCAGTACTTC
TRBV11-2	.	.	TRBJ2-4	CASSFSRNIQYF	TGTGCCAGCAGCTTTTCCAGGAACATTCAGTACTTC
TRBV15	.	.	TRBJ2-2	CATSRGRANTGELFF	TGTGCCACCAGCAGAGGCAGGGCGAACACCGGGGAGCTGTTTTTT
TRBV19	TRBD1	.	TRBJ2-7	CASSIAPGTGPYEQYF	TGTGCCAGTAGTATAGCCCCCGGGACAGGGCCCTACGAGCAGTACTTC
TRBV27	TRBD1	.	TRBJ2-7	CASSTSGTGSYEQYF	TGTGCCAGCAGTACATCCGGGACAGGGTCCTACGAGCAGTACTTC
TRBV19	TRBD1	few	TRBJ1-1	CASRDSQNTEAFF	TGTGCCAGTCGGGACAGCCAGAACACTGAAGCTTTCTTT
TRBV5-1	.	.	TRBJ1-1	CASSFGGTLSTEAFF	TGCGCCAGCAGCTTTGGGGGGACTTTAAGCACTGAAGCTTTCTTT
TRBV28	.	.	TRBJ1-2	CASSRLEKGYTF	TGTGCCAGCAGCCGACTCGAAAAGGGCTACACCTTC
TRBV5-1	TRBD1	once	TRBJ1-1	CASRSGGSDTEAFF	TGCGCCAGCAGATCAGGGGGCTCAGACACTGAAGCTTTCTTT
TRBV4-1	TRBD1	.	TRBJ2-3	CASSPWDRLRTDTQYF	TGCGCCAGCAGCCCCTGGGACAGGCTCCGCACAGATACGCAGTATTTT
TRBV7-8	TRBD2	.	TRBJ2-7	CASSLVGGRASYEQYF	TGTGCCAGCAGCTTAGTCGGCGGGAGAGCCTCCTACGAGCAGTACTTC
TRBV5-1	.	once	TRBJ1-1	CASSLTGLNTEAFF	TGCGCCAGCAGCTTGACAGGTTTGAACACTGAAGCTTTCTTT
TRBV7-9	.	.	TRBJ1-2	CASSFDGRRAGYTF	TGTGCCAGCAGCTTCGATGGACGGAGGGCTGGCTACACCTTC
TRBV11-3	.	.	TRBJ2-1	CASSPGGGLAPHNEQFF	TGTGCCAGCAGCCCAGGTGGTGGGCTAGCCCCCCACAATGAGCAGTTCTTC
TRBV5-4	TRBD2	.	TRBJ2-3	CASSLVQGLAVASTDTQYF	TGTGCCAGCAGCTTGGTCCAGGGACTAGCGGTCGCTAGCACAGATACGCAGTATTTT
TRBV5-1	.	once	TRBJ2-1	CASRAGTPYNEQFF	TGCGCCAGCAGGGCCGGGACTCCCTACAATGAGCAGTTCTTC
TRBV5-5	TRBD1	.	TRBJ2-1	CASSEGARGEQFF	TGTGCCAGCAGCGAGGGGGCTCGGGGTGAGCAGTTCTTC